What follows describes a single T cell receptor (beta chain). Its antigen is undetermined. The germline gene is not matched at one end of the junction; a read error may be the cause. This record belongs to a study of shared clonotypes between healthy human individuals. Profiled with immunoSEQ multiplex PCR; TCRdb holds only in-frame clones, not every one. The sample has 2,500,000 or so clones, 85% to 95% seen once. CD45RA-negative memory and CD45RA+ naive subsets were split from the CD4+ cells. CDR1 is SGHDT and CDR2 is YYEEEE in the germline V gene. This CDR3 region has 12 residues. Study-level findings and limits: Shared clonotypes: 4.5% to 6.5% naive CD4, 3% to 3.5% naive CD8, roughly 2.2% memory CD4, about 0.4% memory CD8.

Material for sequencing was naive CD4+ T cells from PBMCs. Subset given: CD45RA+ positively selected. This chain links TRBV5-6 with TRBJ1-2; TRBD1 might be the D (5 bases). The sequence was collected from a man aged 18-30 years in good health. Some clones in this sample may be carry-over from other donors' samples. The CDR3 nucleotides read TGTGCCAGCAGCTTGAGGGACTATGGGTACACCTTC. Translating it yields CASSLRDYGYTF.